The T cell receptor (beta chain) described here comes from a study of CXCR3-negative and CXCR3-positive naive CD8 T cells. Study-level points and caveats: Similar TRBV-TRBJ usage was seen in naive cells (both CXCR3-negative and CXCR3-positive), but memory cells differed. The TRB CDR3s that CXCR3-positive naive cells carried were more hydrophobic than those of CXCR3-negative naive cells.

CDR3 size: 17 residues. Germline V gene sequence: CDR1 SGHRS, CDR2 YFSETQ. Through 5' RACE with UMI labels, the TRB cDNA libraries were prepared. TCRdb re-called the 5' RACE reads; every CDR3 protein appears as one record, without DNA. The sample's table shows over 150,000 distinct CDR3 sequences. To note about this clonotype: Its antigen is unidentified.

The TCR was taken from a human donor in good health. Some clones in this sample may be carry-over from other donors' samples. The chain uses TRBV5-1 and TRBJ2-1; TCRdb names TRBD2, which stays unverified in the absence of DNA. The sample taken for sequencing was naive CXCR3+ CD8+ T cells from blood. Subset reported: CD45RO-CCR7+CD27+CD95- naive CD8+ T cells expressing CXCR3 (TNR3+). This chain's CDR3 is CASSRIPSGELGNEQFF.